The 17 T cell receptor beta chains listed next were all sequenced from one sample in a study of blood T cell repertoires in COVID-19. Here immunoSEQ multiplex PCR was the method, and the copy in TCRdb shows in-frame clones only, minus some. The repertoire holds tens of thousands of clones, with around 79% as singletons. Source material: peripheral blood. Receptors were obtained from a man in his sixties with acute or convalescent COVID-19.

The chain carries TRBV9 and TRBJ2-7, with 10 bases aligning to TRBD1. The germline V gene encodes CDR1 SGDLS and CDR2 YYNGEE. The CDR3 extends over 14 amino acids. The junction had 2 bases not matched to a gene; V was cut back by 0 bases and J by 5 bases. The DNA for the CDR3 is TGTGCCAGCAGCGTAGGACAGGGGGCGGACGAGCAGTACTTC. Its translation: CASSVGQGADEQYF.

This chain joins TRBV6-6 and TRBJ2-3, with 11 bases identical to TRBD2. Germline V gene data show CDR1 as MNHNY and CDR2 as SVGAGI (reference sequence). The V gene end was trimmed by 5 bases and the J gene end by 1 base; junction bases not matched to a gene: 2. This CDR3 is 15 amino acids long. CDR3 sequence reads: CASSPLAGGTDTQYF. The DNA of the CDR3 is TGTGCCAGCAGTCCACTAGCGGGGGGCACAGATACGCAGTATTTT.

This clone was observed a few times. The chain employs TRBV29-1 and TRBJ1-1; 7 nucleotides align to TRBD1. V lost 6 bases to trimming and J lost 5 bases; unmatched junction nucleotides: 15. Germline CDR1 reads SQVTM; CDR2 reads ANQGSEA. CDR3 size: 15 residues. The DNA of the CDR3 is TGCAGCGTGTGGGGAGACAGGGTGCCGGGAACTGAAGCTTTCTTT. Protein: CSVWGDRVPGTEAFF.

There are a few counts of this clone. V gene TRBV4-1 combines with J gene TRBJ1-1; D not certain. V lost 4 bases and J 2 bases, leaving 23 bases between the germline ends. This CDR3 region has 18 residues. The germline gives CDR1 MGHRA, CDR2 YSYEKL. CDR3 sequence reads: CASSPGILRRAANTEAFF. The CDR3 DNA follows: TGCGCCAGCAGCCCCGGAATTTTGAGGAGGGCGGCCAACACTGAAGCTTTCTTT.

This chain joins TRBV15 and TRBJ2-7; D gene ambiguous. Germline-derived CDR1 and CDR2 are LNHNV and YYDKDF (reference sequence). The CDR3 is made up of 15 amino acids. Trimming removed 0 bases at V and 5 bases at J, with 14 bases between. The CDR3 DNA follows: TGTGCCACCAGCAGAGATGTTCGGAGAGTGGACGAGCAGTACTTC. The encoded protein is CATSRDVRRVDEQYF.

V usage is TRBV5-6 and J usage is TRBJ2-7; weak D call: TRBD1 (5 bases). Trimming stripped 3 bases from V and 6 bases from J, with 10 bases between. This CDR3 spans 12 amino acids. Germline V lookup: CDR1 SGHDT, CDR2 YYEEEE. CDR3 nucleotide sequence: TGTGCCAGCAGCTGGGATAGGGGCGAGCAGTACTTC. It is translated as CASSWDRGEQYF.

The genes are TRBV30 and TRBJ1-6; no reliable D call. Germline V lookup: CDR1 GTSNPN, CDR2 SVGIG (reference sequence). Trimming cost V 2 bases and J 5 bases, with 7 bases left between them. The CDR3 runs to 13 residues. The CDR3 protein is CAWSKRDNSPLHF. CDR3 DNA sequence: TGTGCCTGGAGTAAGCGGGATAATTCACCCCTCCACTTT.

Here the CDR3 reads CASSHPTSGKNTGELFF. CDR3 coding DNA: TGTGCCAGCAGCCACCCTACTAGCGGGAAGAACACCGGGGAGCTGTTTTTT. The chain uses TRBV4-2 and TRBJ2-2, with 10 nucleotides matching TRBD2. Germline-derived CDR1 and CDR2 are LGHNA and YNFKEQ. This CDR3 comprises 17 residues. Losses at the gene ends were 3 bases for V and 1 base for J; bases not matched to a gene: 5.

The gene calls are TRBV19 and TRBJ2-2; 9 bases map to TRBD1. In germline, CDR1 is LNHDA, CDR2 SQIVND (reference sequence). V lost 5 bases, J lost 5 bases, and 9 bases stayed unmatched. The CDR3 sequence is 16 residues long. The CDR3 nucleotides read TGTGCCAGTAGTTCCAAAACAGGGGGCGGGACCGGGGAGCTGTTTTTT. This codes for CASSSKTGGGTGELFF. Drawing the rest from reference TRBV19 and TRBJ2-2, the complete variable domain is DGGITQSPKYLFRKEGQNVTLSCEQNLNHDAMYWYRQDPGQGLRLIYYSQIVNDFQKGDIAEGYSVSREKKESFPLTVTSAQKNPTAFYLCASSSKTGGGTGELFFGEGSRLTVL.

The rearrangement joins TRBV2 to TRBJ2-3, with 9 positions matching TRBD1. With 7 bases clipped from V and 4 bases from J, the junction kept 6 bases outside the gene matches. This CDR3 spans 14 amino acids. Per the germline V gene, CDR1 is SNHLY and CDR2 is FYNNEI. This CDR3 is CASKNRGPSDTQYF. CDR3 bases: TGTGCCAGCAAGAACAGGGGGCCCTCAGATACGCAGTATTTT.

The rearrangement uses TRBV7-6 and TRBJ2-7; 10 bases are shared with TRBD1. Germline assignment: CDR1 SGHVS and CDR2 FNYEAQ. CDR3 length: 15 residues. V dropped 1 base and J dropped 3; count of bases not matched to a gene: 3. The CDR3 DNA reads as TGTGCCAGCAGCTTAGTGGGACAGGGGAACTACGAGCAGTACTTC. As protein: CASSLVGQGNYEQYF.

With regard to this clone: A read error may produce the germline difference seen at one junction end. The rearrangement joins TRBV7-7 to TRBJ2-2; D is unresolved. The CDR3 has 13 residues. Germline V gene sequence: CDR1 SSHAT, CDR2 FNYEAQ (reference sequence). The CDR3 is CASSFEASRELFF. The CDR3, as DNA: TGTGCTAGCAGCTTTGAGGCTTCGCGGGAGCTGTTTTTT.

The sample holds a few counts of this clone. The genes are TRBV19 and TRBJ2-5; 14 bases are shared with TRBD2. The trim removed 5 bases at V and 1 base at J, leaving 3 bases unmatched. The germline CDR1 and CDR2 sequences are LNHDA and SQIVND (reference sequence). The CDR3 is 16 amino acids. The CDR3 nucleotides are TGTGCCAGTAGTGTAGGACTAGCGGGGGGCCAAGAGACCCAGTACTTC. Its translation: CASSVGLAGGQETQYF.

The CDR3 DNA follows: TGTGCCACCAGTGACTCAAGGACTAGCGCCTACAATGAGCAGTTCTTC. This codes for CATSDSRTSAYNEQFF. The chain is built from TRBV24-1 and TRBJ2-1; 9 nucleotides align to TRBD2. V lost 4 bases, J lost 2 bases, and 5 bases stayed unmatched. The germline gives CDR1 KGHDR, CDR2 SFDVKD. This CDR3 is built from 16 residues.

This rearrangement joins TRBV3-1 (or the pseudogene TRBV3-2) to TRBJ2-1, with 8 bases that match TRBD2. The junction had 2 bases not matched to a gene; V was cut back by 4 bases and J by 9 bases. The germline CDR1 and CDR2 sequences are LGHDT and YNNKEL (reference sequence). The CDR3 loop spans 12 amino acids. CDR3 in DNA: TGTGCCAGCAGCCTACTAGCGGTTGAGCAGTTCTTC. This translates into CASSLLAVEQFF.

V usage is TRBV7-3 and J usage is TRBJ2-3; TRBD2 agrees at 8 bases. From germline, CDR1 is SGHTA and CDR2 FQGTGA. The CDR3 length is 14 residues. The J segment lost 1 base and the V segment lost 6 bases, leaving 3 bases of the junction unmatched. The CDR3 here is CASSLAGRTDTQYF. CDR3 coding DNA: TGTGCCAGCAGTTTAGCGGGACGCACAGATACGCAGTATTTT.

The genes are TRBV7-2 and TRBJ1-4, with TRBD1 identical over 7 bases. The germline V gene has CDR1 SGHTA and CDR2 FQGNSA. After removal of 5 bases from V and 6 bases from J, the junction contained 9 bases not matched to a gene. The CDR3 spans 15 residues. In nucleotides, the CDR3 is TGTGCCAGCAGCACCAGTAGGGGGCCTCATGAAAAACTGTTTTTT. It encodes CASSTSRGPHEKLFF.